This T cell receptor beta chain is from a study of T cells in Graves' hyperthyroidism and ophthalmopathy. Study information: Peripheral blood was obtained at initial diagnosis, preceding any treatment.

Not enrolled were patients with uncontrolled infection, other autoimmune disease, pregnancy or lactation. Clinical symptoms, serum thyroxine, TRAb, thyroid ultrasound and orbital computed tomography informed diagnoses. This clonotype was seen only a few times. RNA transcripts yielded amplified TCR beta CDR3 regions. Using the HTBI primer set, a first-round RT-PCR was run on the TCR CDR3. In TCRdb, the multiplex PCR reads were re-called with MiXCR into one record per CDR3 protein. The sample shows around 600,000 distinct CDR3 sequences, about 14% of them seen only once. V lost 0 bases, J lost 2 bases, and 4 bases lay in between. Germline V gene sequence: CDR1 KGHSH, CDR2 LQKENI. The CDR3 spans 13 residues.

The specimen sequenced was blood. This receptor was taken from a woman between 45 and 60 years old with Graves' ophthalmopathy. The chain joins TRBV18 to TRBJ1-2; D is undetermined. This CDR3 is CASSPPRNYGYTF. CDR3 nucleotide sequence: TGTGCCAGCTCACCACCAAGGAACTATGGCTACACCTTC.